This T cell receptor (beta chain) was recorded in a study of chemoradiotherapy in HPV16-positive cancers. Across the whole study: Functional T-cell assays on a couple of HPV16-positive patients' cells defined candidate HPV-specific clones and common TCR motifs.

Repeated repertoire sampling spanned the course of chemoradiotherapy. TCRdb's table, derived via immunoSEQ multiplex PCR, lists solely in-frame clones and lacks some. The table shows 35,000 to 45,000 clones, with about 77% occurring only once. General study findings and limits: In HPV16-positive patients, HPV-responsive T-cell expansion tracked better recurrence-free survival. Candidate HPV-specific clones and E7-related TCR motifs grew in tumor during treatment.

This clone has just a few counts. Its antigen is currently unknown. Between the trimmed V and J ends, which lost 4 bases and 1 base, there was a span of 8 bases. From germline, CDR1 is SGHRS and CDR2 YFSETQ. CDR3 length equals 13 residues. The V gene is TRBV5-1, the J gene TRBJ1-1; tentative D call: TRBD1 (5 bases). This TCR came from a human donor with HPV-associated anogenital cancer. This sample comprised blood, obtained from a patient who underwent chemoradiotherapy. Written as DNA, the CDR3 is TGCGCCAGCAGCCTCGGGACGAACACTGAAGCTTTCTTT. Translated, it gives CASSLGTNTEAFF.